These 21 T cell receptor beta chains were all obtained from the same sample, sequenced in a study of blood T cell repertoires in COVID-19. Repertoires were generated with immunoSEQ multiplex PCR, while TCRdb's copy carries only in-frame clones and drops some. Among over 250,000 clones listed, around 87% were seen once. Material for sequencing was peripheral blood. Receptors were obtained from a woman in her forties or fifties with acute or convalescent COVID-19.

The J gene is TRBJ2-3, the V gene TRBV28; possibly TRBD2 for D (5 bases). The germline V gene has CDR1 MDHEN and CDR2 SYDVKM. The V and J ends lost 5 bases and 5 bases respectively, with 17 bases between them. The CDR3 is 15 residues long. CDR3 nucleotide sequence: TGTGCCAGCAGTCCCCGGGGTGGCCGTGGAGATACGCAGTATTTT. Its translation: CASSPRGGRGDTQYF.

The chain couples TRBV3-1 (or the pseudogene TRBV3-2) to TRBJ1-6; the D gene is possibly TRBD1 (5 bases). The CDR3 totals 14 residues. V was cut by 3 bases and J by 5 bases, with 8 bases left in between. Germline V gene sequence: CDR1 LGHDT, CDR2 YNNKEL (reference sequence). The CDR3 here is CASSHPGHNSPLHF. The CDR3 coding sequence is TGTGCCAGCAGCCATCCAGGGCATAATTCACCCCTCCACTTT.

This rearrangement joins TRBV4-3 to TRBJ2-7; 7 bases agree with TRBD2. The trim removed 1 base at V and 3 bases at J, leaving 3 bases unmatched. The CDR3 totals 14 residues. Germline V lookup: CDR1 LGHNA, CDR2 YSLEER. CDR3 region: CASSQAWGGYEQYF. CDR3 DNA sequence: TGCGCCAGCAGCCAAGCTTGGGGGGGCTACGAGCAGTACTTC.

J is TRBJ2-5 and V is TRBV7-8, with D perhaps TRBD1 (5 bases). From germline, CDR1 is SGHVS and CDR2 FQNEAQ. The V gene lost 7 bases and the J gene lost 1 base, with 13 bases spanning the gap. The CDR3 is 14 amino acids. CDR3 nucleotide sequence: TGTGCCAGCAAGGAAGGGGCAGTCCAAGAGACCCAGTACTTC. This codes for CASKEGAVQETQYF. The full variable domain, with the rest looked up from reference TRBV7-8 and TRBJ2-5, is GAGVSQSPRYKVAKRGQDVALRCDPISGHVSLFWYQQALGQGPEFLTYFQNEAQLDKSGLPSDRFFAERPEGSVSTLKIQRTQQEDSAVYLCASKEGAVQETQYFGPGTRLLVL.

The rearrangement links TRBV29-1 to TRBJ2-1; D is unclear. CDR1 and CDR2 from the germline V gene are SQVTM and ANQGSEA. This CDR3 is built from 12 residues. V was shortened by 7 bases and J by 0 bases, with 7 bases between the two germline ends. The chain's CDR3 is CSATSSYNEQFF. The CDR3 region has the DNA TGCAGCGCGACGAGCTCCTACAATGAGCAGTTCTTC.

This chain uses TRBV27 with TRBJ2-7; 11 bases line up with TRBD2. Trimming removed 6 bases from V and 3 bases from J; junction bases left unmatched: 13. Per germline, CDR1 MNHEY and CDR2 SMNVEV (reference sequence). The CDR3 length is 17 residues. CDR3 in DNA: TGTGCCAGCAGCCGCGCCTTAACTAGCGGGAGTATCTACGAGCAGTACTTC. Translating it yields CASSRALTSGSIYEQYF.

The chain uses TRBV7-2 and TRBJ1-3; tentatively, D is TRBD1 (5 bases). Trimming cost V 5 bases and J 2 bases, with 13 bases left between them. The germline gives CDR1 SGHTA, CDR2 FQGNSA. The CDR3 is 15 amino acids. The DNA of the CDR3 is TGTGCCAGCAGCGTTCAGGGAGGAACTGGAAACACCATATATTTT. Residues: CASSVQGGTGNTIYF.

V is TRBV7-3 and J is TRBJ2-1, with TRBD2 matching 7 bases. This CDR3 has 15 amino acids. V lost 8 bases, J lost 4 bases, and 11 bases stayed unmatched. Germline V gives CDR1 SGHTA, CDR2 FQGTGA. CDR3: CASSAETSRYNEQFF. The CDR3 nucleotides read TGTGCCAGCTCGGCAGAGACTAGCAGATACAATGAGCAGTTCTTC.

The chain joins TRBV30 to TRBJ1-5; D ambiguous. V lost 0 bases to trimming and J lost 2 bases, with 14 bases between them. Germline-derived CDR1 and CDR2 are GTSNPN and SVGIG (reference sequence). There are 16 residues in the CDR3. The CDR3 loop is CAWSVFGLLGNQPQHF. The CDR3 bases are TGTGCCTGGAGTGTATTCGGGTTGTTAGGCAATCAGCCCCAGCATTTT.

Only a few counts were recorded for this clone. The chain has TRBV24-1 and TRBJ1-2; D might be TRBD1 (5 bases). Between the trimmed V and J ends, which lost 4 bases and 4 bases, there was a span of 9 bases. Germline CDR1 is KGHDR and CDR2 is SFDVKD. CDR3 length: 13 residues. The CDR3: CATSEHDSYGYTF. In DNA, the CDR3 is TGTGCCACCAGTGAGCATGACAGCTATGGCTACACCTTC.

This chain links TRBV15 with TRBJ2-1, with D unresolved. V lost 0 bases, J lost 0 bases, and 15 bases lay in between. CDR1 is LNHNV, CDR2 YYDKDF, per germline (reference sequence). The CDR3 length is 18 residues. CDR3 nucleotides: TGTGCCACCAGCAGAGATTCAATGCAGTGGTACTCCTACAATGAGCAGTTCTTC. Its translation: CATSRDSMQWYSYNEQFF.

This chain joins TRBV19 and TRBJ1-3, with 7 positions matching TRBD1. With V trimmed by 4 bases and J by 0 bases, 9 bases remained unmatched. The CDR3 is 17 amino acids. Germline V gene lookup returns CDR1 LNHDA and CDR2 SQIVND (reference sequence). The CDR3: CASSKDRLTFSGNTIYF. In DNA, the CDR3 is TGTGCCAGTAGTAAGGACAGGCTTACCTTCTCTGGAAACACCATATATTTT.

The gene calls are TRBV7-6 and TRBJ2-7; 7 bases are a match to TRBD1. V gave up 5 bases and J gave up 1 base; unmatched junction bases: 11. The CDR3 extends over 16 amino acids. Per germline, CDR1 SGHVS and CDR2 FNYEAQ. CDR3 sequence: CASSPRQQGYSYEQYF. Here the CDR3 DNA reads TGTGCCAGCAGCCCCCGGCAACAGGGGTATTCCTACGAGCAGTACTTC.

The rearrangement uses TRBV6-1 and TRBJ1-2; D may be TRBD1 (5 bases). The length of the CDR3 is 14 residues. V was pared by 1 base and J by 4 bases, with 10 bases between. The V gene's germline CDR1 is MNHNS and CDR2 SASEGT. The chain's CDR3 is CASSEVVGLYGYTF. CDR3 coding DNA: TGTGCCAGCAGTGAAGTGGTGGGACTCTATGGCTACACCTTC.

CDR3: CATSETSVYEQYF. CDR3 bases: TGTGCCACCTCGGAGACTAGCGTCTACGAGCAGTACTTC. This chain joins TRBV19 and TRBJ2-7; 8 nucleotides line up with TRBD2. Unmatched junction bases numbered 8, after V lost 10 bases and J lost 3 bases. The germline V gene encodes CDR1 LNHDA and CDR2 SQIVND (reference sequence). The CDR3 covers 13 residues.

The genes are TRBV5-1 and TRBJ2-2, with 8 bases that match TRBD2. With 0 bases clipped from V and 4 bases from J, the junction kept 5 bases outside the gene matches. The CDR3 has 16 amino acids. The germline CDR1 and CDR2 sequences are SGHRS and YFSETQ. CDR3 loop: CASSLGSAGGTGELFF. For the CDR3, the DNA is TGCGCCAGCAGCTTGGGTTCTGCGGGAGGCACCGGGGAGCTGTTTTTT. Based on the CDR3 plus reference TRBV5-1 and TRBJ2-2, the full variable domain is KAGVTQTPRYLIKTRGQQVTLSCSPISGHRSVSWYQQTPGQGLQFLFEYFSETQRNKGNFPGRFSGRQFSNSRSEMNVSTLELGDSALYLCASSLGSAGGTGELFFGEGSRLTVL.

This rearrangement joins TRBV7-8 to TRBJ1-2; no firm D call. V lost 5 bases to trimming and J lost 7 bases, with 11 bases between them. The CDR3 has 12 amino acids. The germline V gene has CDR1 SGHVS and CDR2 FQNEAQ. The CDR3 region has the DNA TGTGCCAGCAGCCCTAGCAGAGGTGGCTACACCTTC. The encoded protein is CASSPSRGGYTF.

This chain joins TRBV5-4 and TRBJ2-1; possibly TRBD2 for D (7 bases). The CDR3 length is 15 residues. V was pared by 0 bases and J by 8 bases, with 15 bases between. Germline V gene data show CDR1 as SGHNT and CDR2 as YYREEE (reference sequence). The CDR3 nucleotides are TGTGCCAGCAGCTTGGCACGGGGGGCCCATGATGAGCAGTTCTTC. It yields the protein CASSLARGAHDEQFF.

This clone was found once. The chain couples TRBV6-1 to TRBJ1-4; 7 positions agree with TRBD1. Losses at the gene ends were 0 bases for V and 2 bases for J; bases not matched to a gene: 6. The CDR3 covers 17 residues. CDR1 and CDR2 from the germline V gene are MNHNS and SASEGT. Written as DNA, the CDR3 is TGTGCCAGCAGTGAAGCGAAATTCAGGGGGACTAATGAAAAACTGTTTTTT. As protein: CASSEAKFRGTNEKLFF.

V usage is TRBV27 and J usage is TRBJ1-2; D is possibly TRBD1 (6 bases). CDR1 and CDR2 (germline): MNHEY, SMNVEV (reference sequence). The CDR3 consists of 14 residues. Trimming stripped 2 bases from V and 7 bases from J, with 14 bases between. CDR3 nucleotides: TGTGCCAGCAGTTTACAGGCCAGGGGTGGTGGCTACACCTTC. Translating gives CASSLQARGGGYTF.

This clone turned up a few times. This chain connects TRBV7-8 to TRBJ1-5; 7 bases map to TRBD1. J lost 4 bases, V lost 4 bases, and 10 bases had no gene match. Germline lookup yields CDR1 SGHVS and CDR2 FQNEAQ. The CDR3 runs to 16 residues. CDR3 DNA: TGTGCCAGCAGCTCCCGAGCGAACAGGGGTAATCAGCCCCAGCATTTT. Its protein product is CASSSRANRGNQPQHF.